This T cell receptor beta chain was sequenced in a study of cytomegalovirus exposure and HLA in healthy donors. Trimming took 0 bases from V and 4 from J, leaving 15 bases between them. This CDR3 comprises 16 residues. The germline V gene encodes CDR1 SGHAT and CDR2 FQNNGV. With 60 Vbeta and 13 Jbeta primers, the PCR was carried out. Clones were sequenced by immunoSEQ multiplex PCR, and TCRdb holds only the in-frame ones, with some missing. The profile shows approximately 120,000 clones, around 80% of them singletons. The chain uses TRBV11-2 and TRBJ1-1, with D tentatively TRBD1 (5 bases). This sequence originates from a man in his thirties or forties in good health and CMV-seronegative. Sequenced input: PBMCs. For the CDR3, the DNA is TGTGCCAGCAGCTTAGATATATGGGGGGTGGGCACTGAAGCTTTCTTT. Its protein is CASSLDIWGVGTEAFF. Full variable domain (remainder filled in from reference TRBV11-2 and TRBJ1-1): EAGVAQSPRYKIIEKRQSVAFWCNPISGHATLYWYQQILGQGPKLLIQFQNNGVVDDSQLPKDRFSAERLKGVDSTLKIQPAKLEDSAVYLCASSLDIWGVGTEAFFGQGTRLTVV.